The 23 T cell receptor beta chains below were found in one sample sequenced in a study of cytomegalovirus exposure and HLA in healthy donors. 13 Jbeta primers and 60 Vbeta primers were used for the PCR. Libraries were prepared by immunoSEQ multiplex PCR; TCRdb keeps only in-frame clonotypes and omits some of them. The table has under 250,000 clones, approximately 79% seen once. The sample consisted of PBMCs. The source is a woman aged 25 to 39 in good health and CMV-seropositive.

The chain recombines TRBV11-2 with TRBJ2-7; TRBD1 aligns across 7 bases. The CDR3 contains 12 residues. V shed 3 bases and J 9 bases; nucleotides not matched to a gene: 5. The germline V gene encodes CDR1 SGHAT and CDR2 FQNNGV. CDR3 protein: CASSFETGRQYF. CDR3 in DNA: TGTGCCAGCAGCTTCGAGACAGGGAGGCAGTACTTC.

The chain combines TRBV4-3 with TRBJ2-5; 10 bases align to TRBD2. Germline trimming cut 4 bases from V and 7 bases from J; bases unmatched to any gene: 9. The CDR3 length is 15 residues. Looked up from germline, CDR1 is LGHNA and CDR2 is YSLEER. The CDR3 DNA sequence: TGCGCCAGCAGCCCGGCAGCTAGCGGGAGCCCGACCCAGTACTTC. Amino acids: CASSPAASGSPTQYF.

This clone turned up a few times. The V and J genes are TRBV5-6 and TRBJ1-3; D gene unclear. CDR3 length: 15 residues. With 1 base removed from V and 8 bases from J, the gap between germline ends came to 16 bases. Germline-derived CDR1 and CDR2 are SGHDT and YYEEEE. CDR3 residues: CASSLSLSVVDTIYF. CDR3 in DNA: TGTGCCAGCAGCTTGTCCCTGTCCGTCGTTGACACCATATATTTT. The full variable domain, its missing parts supplied by reference TRBV5-6 and TRBJ1-3, is DAGVTQSPTHLIKTRGQQVTLRCSPKSGHDTVSWYQQALGQGPQFIFQYYEEEERQRGNFPDRFSGHQFPNYSSELNVNALLLGDSALYLCASSLSLSVVDTIYFGEGSWLTVV.

The chain has TRBV7-6 and TRBJ2-5, with D tentatively TRBD2 (6 bases). The length of the CDR3 is 14 residues. The V gene lost 0 bases and the J gene lost 4 bases, with 9 bases spanning the gap. CDR1 is SGHVS, CDR2 FNYEAQ, per germline. CDR3 bases: TGTGCCAGCAGCTTAGCGGGGGGAAGAGAGACCCAGTACTTC. Translating gives CASSLAGGRETQYF.

The table lists this clone with a count of one. This sequence joins TRBV7-9 and TRBJ2-2, with D possibly matching TRBD2 (5 bases). The V and J ends lost 1 base and 0 bases respectively, with 9 bases between them. The CDR3 is 16 residues long. CDR1 SEHNR and CDR2 FQNEAQ come from the germline V gene (reference sequence). The CDR3 DNA reads as TGTGCCAGCAGCTTAGTTAGCGTCTCGAACACCGGGGAGCTGTTTTTT. Translating gives CASSLVSVSNTGELFF.

V gene TRBV10-3 combines with J gene TRBJ2-1; D ambiguous. Trimming pared 8 bases from V and 8 bases from J, leaving 4 bases between. The CDR3 spans 9 residues. CDR1 and CDR2 (germline): ENHRY, SYGVKD. The DNA of the CDR3 is TGTGCCATCGGCTATGAGCAGTTCTTC. Amino acid sequence: CAIGYEQFF.

This clone has a single count. The V call is TRBV5-1, the J call TRBJ2-3; 11 nucleotides line up with TRBD2. J was trimmed by 4 bases and V by 4 bases; bases with no gene match: 8. The CDR3 length is 16 residues. Looked up from germline, CDR1 is SGHRS and CDR2 is YFSETQ. The CDR3: CASSVPTSGIPDTQYF. The CDR3 region has the DNA TGCGCCAGCAGCGTCCCGACTAGCGGGATACCAGATACGCAGTATTTT.

The chain carries TRBV7-2 and TRBJ2-3; a possible D gene is TRBD2 (6 bases). Trimming cost V 8 bases and J 5 bases, with 17 bases left between them. This CDR3 has 14 amino acids. The germline CDR1 and CDR2 sequences are SGHTA and FQGNSA. The CDR3 loop reads CASGVGGWEDTQYF. CDR3 in DNA: TGTGCCAGCGGGGTGGGGGGATGGGAAGATACGCAGTATTTT.

V gene TRBV4-2 combines with J gene TRBJ2-2; tentative D call: TRBD1 (6 bases). CDR3 length: 16 residues. Germline CDR1 is LGHNA and CDR2 is YNFKEQ. V lost 3 bases, J lost 3 bases, and 14 bases lay in between. CDR3 amino acids: CASSQMESGDTGELFF. CDR3 DNA: TGTGCCAGCAGCCAGATGGAATCAGGGGACACCGGGGAGCTGTTTTTT.

This clone was seen a handful of times. This sequence joins TRBV7-2 and TRBJ2-7, with TRBD2 identical over 8 bases. Germline V gives CDR1 SGHTA, CDR2 FQGNSA. V gave up 3 bases and J gave up 3 bases; unmatched junction bases: 10. The CDR3 has 16 amino acids. CDR3 residues: CASSLSLAGGHYEQYF. In DNA, the CDR3 is TGTGCCAGCAGCTTGAGCTTGGCGGGGGGACACTACGAGCAGTACTTC.

The genes are TRBV2 and TRBJ1-6, with D possibly TRBD1 on 6 matching bases. Trimming took 8 bases from V and 14 from J, leaving 13 bases between them. The CDR3 length is 11 residues. Germline loops: CDR1 SNHLY, CDR2 FYNNEI. The CDR3 here is CASRGGKALHF. In nucleotides, the CDR3 is TGTGCCAGCCGAGGGGGTAAGGCCCTCCACTTT.

This chain connects TRBV19 to TRBJ2-7; possibly TRBD1 for D (5 bases). Trimming took 1 base from V and 5 from J, leaving 15 bases between them. The CDR3 runs 15 residues. Germline V gene data show CDR1 as LNHDA and CDR2 as SQIVND (reference sequence). Here the CDR3 reads CASSIVPGMDHEQYF. CDR3 bases: TGTGCCAGTAGTATAGTCCCAGGGATGGACCACGAGCAGTACTTC.

This clone was seen once. The chain couples TRBV27 to TRBJ1-5; a weak D match, TRBD1 (6 bases). The CDR3 contains 12 residues. The germline V and J ends were trimmed by 6 bases and 4 bases, with 7 bases remaining between them. CDR1 is MNHEY and CDR2 is SMNVEV in the germline V gene (reference sequence). The CDR3 DNA follows: TGTGCCAGCAGCGACAGGAATCAGCCCCAGCATTTT. This codes for CASSDRNQPQHF.

In DNA, the CDR3 is TGTGCCATCTGGGGGGAGGCGAACACCGGGGAGCTGTTTTTT. Its translation: CAIWGEANTGELFF. V is TRBV10-3 and J is TRBJ2-2; weak D call: TRBD2 (6 bases). Per germline, CDR1 ENHRY and CDR2 SYGVKD. The length of the CDR3 is 14 residues. V shed 8 bases and J shed 0 bases, with 10 bases lying between them.

V is TRBV4-1 and J is TRBJ1-1; 7 bases line up with TRBD1. The CDR3 length is 16 residues. Germline V gene sequence: CDR1 MGHRA, CDR2 YSYEKL. The V gene end was trimmed by 3 bases and the J gene end by 3 bases; junction bases not matched to a gene: 10. CDR3 amino acids: CASSQVYRGVDTEAFF. The CDR3 DNA follows: TGCGCCAGCAGCCAGGTGTACAGGGGAGTAGACACTGAAGCTTTCTTT.

The chain links TRBV9 to TRBJ2-2; 7 bases fit TRBD1. The V gene end was trimmed by 2 bases and the J gene end by 2 bases; junction bases not matched to a gene: 6. This CDR3 is 16 amino acids long. Germline assignment: CDR1 SGDLS and CDR2 YYNGEE. The CDR3 loop reads CASSVVGQTNTGELFF. The CDR3 nucleotides are TGTGCCAGCAGCGTCGTGGGACAGACAAACACCGGGGAGCTGTTTTTT.

The chain joins TRBV7-2 to TRBJ2-7, with 8 bases aligning to TRBD1. V was clipped by 1 base and J by 4 bases; unmatched bases: 12. CDR3 size: 17 residues. CDR1 is SGHTA, CDR2 FQGNSA, per germline. This CDR3 reads CASSLVRTGLDWYEQYF. In nucleotides, the CDR3 is TGTGCCAGCAGCTTAGTACGGACAGGGCTGGATTGGTACGAGCAGTACTTC.

The chain couples TRBV5-6 to TRBJ1-1; D is unclear. V was pared by 5 bases and J by 6 bases, with 11 bases between. The CDR3 consists of 12 residues. Germline V lookup: CDR1 SGHDT, CDR2 YYEEEE. In DNA form, the CDR3 reads TGTGCCAGCAGTAGGAGGCGCGCTGAAGCTTTCTTT. This translates into CASSRRRAEAFF.

This clone occurred once. The chain carries TRBV30 and TRBJ1-2; D is ambiguous. The CDR3 sequence is 13 residues long. Trimming took 1 base from V and 8 from J, leaving 14 bases between them. The V gene's germline CDR1 is GTSNPN and CDR2 SVGIG (reference sequence). In DNA, the CDR3 is TGTGCCTGGAGTGATGAGCGCCCTCGGGGCTACACCTTC. Its protein product is CAWSDERPRGYTF.

V and J are TRBV6-6 and TRBJ1-3; tentative D call: TRBD1 (5 bases). The germline V gene encodes CDR1 MNHNY and CDR2 SVGAGI (reference sequence). V was cut by 7 bases and J by 10 bases, with 26 bases left in between. The CDR3 extends over 16 amino acids. In nucleotides, the CDR3 is TGTGCCAGCACCAACGGCCCACGGGGGAGCGGTAGGACCATATATTTT. It yields the protein CASTNGPRGSGRTIYF.

The chain employs TRBV7-2 and TRBJ2-1; 7 bases map to TRBD2. CDR1 is SGHTA and CDR2 is FQGNSA in the germline V gene. Unmatched junction bases numbered 2, after V lost 0 bases and J lost 3 bases. This CDR3 is 15 amino acids long. DNA of the CDR3: TGTGCCAGCAGCTTAGCGGGGGGGTTCTACAATGAGCAGTTCTTC. It is translated as CASSLAGGFYNEQFF.

This rearrangement joins TRBV5-1 to TRBJ2-5, with 10 positions matching TRBD2. The length of the CDR3 is 15 residues. The germline gives CDR1 SGHRS, CDR2 YFSETQ. J gave up 1 base and V 4 bases, and 4 bases lay outside the gene matches. The CDR3 spells CASSGLAGGQETQYF. The CDR3 coding sequence is TGCGCCAGCAGCGGATTAGCGGGAGGCCAAGAGACCCAGTACTTC. The full variable domain, rest sourced from reference TRBV5-1 and TRBJ2-5, is KAGVTQTPRYLIKTRGQQVTLSCSPISGHRSVSWYQQTPGQGLQFLFEYFSETQRNKGNFPGRFSGRQFSNSRSEMNVSTLELGDSALYLCASSGLAGGQETQYFGPGTRLLVL.

This clone was seen a single time. This chain uses TRBV18 with TRBJ2-5; a weak D match, TRBD2 (6 bases). V lost 0 bases and J lost 1, with 24 bases in between. This CDR3 is built from 20 residues. CDR1 KGHSH and CDR2 LQKENI come from the germline V gene. Here the CDR3 DNA reads TGTGCCAGCTCACCACCCTTAGATTGGACTATGGCAGGGCTCCAAGAGACCCAGTACTTC. Residues: CASSPPLDWTMAGLQETQYF.